This T cell receptor (beta chain) was obtained from a study of cytomegalovirus exposure and HLA in healthy donors. Germline CDR1 SGHTA, CDR2 FQGNSA. V dropped 1 base and J dropped 4 bases, with 7 bases sitting between them. This CDR3 has 13 residues. The PCR had 60 Vbeta and 13 Jbeta primers. Method: immunoSEQ multiplex PCR; TCRdb's copy keeps in-frame clones and lacks some. The table lists some 110,000 clones, 70% to 85% of them singletons, with roughly 3.7% in the top ten. The sequenced sample was PBMCs. The TCR originated in a man aged 55 to 69 in good health and CMV-seronegative. The chain uses TRBV7-2 and TRBJ1-1; D is ambiguous. This chain's CDR3 is CASSLVSGTEAFF. The CDR3 DNA is TGTGCCAGCAGCTTAGTAAGCGGCACTGAAGCTTTCTTT.